This T cell receptor (beta chain) comes out of a study of shared clonotypes between healthy human individuals. This clone has a handful of counts. No antigen is known for it. CDR3 length equals 12 residues. Deletions cut 5 bases from V and 6 bases from J, with 8 bases between. Germline loops: CDR1 MNHNS, CDR2 SASEGT. Each PCR replicate from the sorted subsets contained 150 to 250 ng DNA, which is about 30,000 T cell genomes. TCRdb's table, derived via immunoSEQ multiplex PCR, lists solely in-frame clones and lacks some. The sample has 2,500,000 or so clones; 90% to 95% are singletons. Study observations and caveats: It was anticipated that sequencing depth would influence how many clonotypes donors shared.

The rearrangement joins TRBV6-1 to TRBJ1-5; D gene ambiguous. Sequenced input: naive CD4+ T cells sorted from blood. Indicated subset: CD45RA+ positively selected. This receptor was taken from a young man in good health. The CDR3 loop reads CASSPPGQPQHF. CDR3 coding DNA: TGTGCCAGCAGTCCCCCAGGTCAGCCCCAGCATTTT.